This TCR beta chain was captured in a study of a mutant IDH1 vaccine in newly diagnosed glioma. TCRdb's table, derived via immunoSEQ multiplex PCR, lists solely in-frame clones and lacks some. This table has under 40,000 clones, roughly 86% appearing once. The CDR3 is made up of 13 amino acids. V lost 8 bases, J lost 1 base, and 12 bases lay in between. CDR1 is MNHEY and CDR2 is SMNVEV in the germline V gene (reference sequence). Turning to this clone: Its target is unknown.

Time point given: week 35, safety follow-up. Doses comprised 300 ug of mutant IDH1 20-mer peptide each, plus topical imiquimod. The origin of this receptor is a man aged 30-40 years with glioma. The specimen was PBMCs, collected from a glioma patient whose treatment included an IDH1 peptide vaccine. The V call is TRBV27, the J call TRBJ2-7, with TRBD2 as a possible D gene (7 bases). CDR3 protein: CASSGGSSYEQYF. CDR3 DNA: TGTGCCAGCTCGGGGGGCTCTTCCTACGAGCAGTACTTC.